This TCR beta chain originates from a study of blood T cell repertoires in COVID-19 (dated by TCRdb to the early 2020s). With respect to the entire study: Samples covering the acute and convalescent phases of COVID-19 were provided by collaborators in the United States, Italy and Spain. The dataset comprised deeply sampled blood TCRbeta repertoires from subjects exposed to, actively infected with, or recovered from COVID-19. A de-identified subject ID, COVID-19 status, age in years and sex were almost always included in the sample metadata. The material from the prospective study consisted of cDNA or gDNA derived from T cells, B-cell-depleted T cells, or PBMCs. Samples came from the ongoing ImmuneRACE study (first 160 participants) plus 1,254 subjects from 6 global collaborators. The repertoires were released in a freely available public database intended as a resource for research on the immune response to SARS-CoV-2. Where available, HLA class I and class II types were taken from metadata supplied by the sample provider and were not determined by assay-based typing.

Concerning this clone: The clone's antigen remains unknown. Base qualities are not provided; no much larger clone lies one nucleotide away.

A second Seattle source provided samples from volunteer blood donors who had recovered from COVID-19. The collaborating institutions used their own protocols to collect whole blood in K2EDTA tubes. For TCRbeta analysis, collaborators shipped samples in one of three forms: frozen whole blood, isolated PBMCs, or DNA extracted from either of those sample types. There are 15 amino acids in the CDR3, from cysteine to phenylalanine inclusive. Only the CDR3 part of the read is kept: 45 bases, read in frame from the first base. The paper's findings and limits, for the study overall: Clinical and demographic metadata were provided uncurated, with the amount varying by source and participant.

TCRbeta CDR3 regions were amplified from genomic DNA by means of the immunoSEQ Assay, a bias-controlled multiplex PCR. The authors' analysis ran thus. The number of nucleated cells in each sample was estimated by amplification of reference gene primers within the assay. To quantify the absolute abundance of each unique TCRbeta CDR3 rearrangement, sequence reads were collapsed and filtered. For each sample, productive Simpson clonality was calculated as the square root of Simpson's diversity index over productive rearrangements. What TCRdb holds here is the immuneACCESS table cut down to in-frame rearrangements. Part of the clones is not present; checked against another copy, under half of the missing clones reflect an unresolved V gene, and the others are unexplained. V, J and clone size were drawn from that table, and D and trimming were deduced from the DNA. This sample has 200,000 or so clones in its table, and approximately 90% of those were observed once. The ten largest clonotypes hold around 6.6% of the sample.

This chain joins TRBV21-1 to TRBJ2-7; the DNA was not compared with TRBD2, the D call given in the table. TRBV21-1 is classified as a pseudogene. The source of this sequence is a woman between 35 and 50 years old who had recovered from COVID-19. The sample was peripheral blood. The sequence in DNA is TGTGCCAGCGAGCGGGGAGTCTCTCCCCGCTACGAGCAGTACTTC. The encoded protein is CASERGVSPRYEQYF.